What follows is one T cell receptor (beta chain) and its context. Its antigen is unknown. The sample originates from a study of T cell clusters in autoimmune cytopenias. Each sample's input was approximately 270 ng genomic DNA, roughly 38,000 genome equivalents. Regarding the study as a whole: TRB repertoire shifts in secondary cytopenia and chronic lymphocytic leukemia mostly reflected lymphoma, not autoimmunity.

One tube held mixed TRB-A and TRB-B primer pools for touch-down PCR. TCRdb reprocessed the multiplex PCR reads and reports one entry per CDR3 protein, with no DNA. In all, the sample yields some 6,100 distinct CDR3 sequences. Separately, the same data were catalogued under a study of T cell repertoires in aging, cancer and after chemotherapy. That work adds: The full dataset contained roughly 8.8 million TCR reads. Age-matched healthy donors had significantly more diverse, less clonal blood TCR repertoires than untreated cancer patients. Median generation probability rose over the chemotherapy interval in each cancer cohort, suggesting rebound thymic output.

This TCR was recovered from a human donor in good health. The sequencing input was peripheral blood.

CDR3 loop: CASSQVPGSVYNEQFF. The chain couples TRBV4-1 to TRBJ2-1; TCRdb gives TRBD1 as the D gene, but with no DNA this cannot be confirmed. CDR3 length: 16 residues. Looked up from germline, CDR1 is MGHRA and CDR2 is YSYEKL.